The 19 T cell receptor beta chains below come from one sample, sequenced in a study of T cell responses to AZD1222 COVID-19 vaccine. The protocol was immunoSEQ multiplex PCR, while the TCRdb copy is restricted to in-frame clones and leaves out a portion. This table holds about 100,000 clones, 70% to 90% found once. The sample was peripheral blood, taken on day 0 of MenACWY control vaccination. The receptors here all came from an adult in good health.

The V and J genes are TRBV6-2 or TRBV6-3 and TRBJ2-1, with D possibly TRBD2 on 6 matching bases. V dropped 6 bases and J dropped 4 bases, with 25 bases sitting between them. CDR1 MNHEY and CDR2 SVGEGT come from the germline V gene. The CDR3 has 18 amino acids. The CDR3 sequence is CASSQTNRGLSFYNEQFF. For the CDR3, the DNA is TGTGCCAGCAGCCAAACCAATCGGGGACTCTCCTTTTACAATGAGCAGTTCTTC.

This clone turned up a few times. The rearrangement links TRBV5-1 to TRBJ2-3, with D tentatively TRBD1 or TRBD2 (5 bases each). V was trimmed by 5 bases and J by 7 bases, leaving 14 bases between them. Germline CDR1 SGHRS, CDR2 YFSETQ. The CDR3 has 13 residues. Here the CDR3 reads CASRGTGQNTQYF. CDR3 bases: TGCGCCAGCAGAGGGACCGGGCAGAATACGCAGTATTTT.

The chain uses TRBV28 and TRBJ1-2, with no clear D. V was clipped by 3 bases and J by 5 bases, with 19 bases between them. The CDR3 spans 16 residues. The germline CDR1 and CDR2 sequences are MDHEN and SYDVKM. In DNA form, the CDR3 reads TGTGCCAGCAGTTTGCTTGATCGTCCTGGAAGGTATGGCTACACCTTC. Its translation: CASSLLDRPGRYGYTF.

CDR3 in DNA: TGTGCCAGCAGTTTCGGCCCGGGATCTAACTATGGCTACACCTTC. Translation: CASSFGPGSNYGYTF. The chain has TRBV28 and TRBJ1-2, with D hard to call. Germline CDR1 reads MDHEN; CDR2 reads SYDVKM. V lost 3 bases to trimming and J lost 0 bases, with 11 bases between them. This CDR3 has 15 amino acids.

The genes are TRBV6-2 or TRBV6-3 and TRBJ1-6; possible D gene TRBD1, 5 bases. The CDR3 covers 14 residues. In germline, CDR1 is MNHEY, CDR2 SVGEGT. Trimming removed 4 bases at V and 6 bases at J, with 10 bases between. The CDR3 DNA sequence: TGTGCCAGCAGTTCGGCAGGGCGTAATTCACCCCTCCACTTT. Protein product: CASSSAGRNSPLHF.

The chain couples TRBV28 to TRBJ1-5; 11 bases map to TRBD1. Germline values: CDR1 MDHEN, CDR2 SYDVKM. J was trimmed by 6 bases and V by 5 bases; bases with no gene match: 6. The CDR3 is made up of 15 amino acids. DNA for the CDR3: TGTGCCAGCAGTCCCGGGACAGGGGGTAGTCAGCCCCAGCATTTT. Translation: CASSPGTGGSQPQHF.

The chain combines TRBV6-2 or TRBV6-3 with TRBJ1-2; D not resolved. This CDR3 is built from 11 residues. Germline-derived CDR1 and CDR2 are MNHEY and SVGEGT. Trimming left V 5 bases short and J 8 bases short, with 9 bases between. CDR3 residues: CASSTRSGYTF. CDR3 in DNA: TGTGCCAGCAGTACGAGGTCCGGCTACACCTTC.

The genes are TRBV28 and TRBJ1-4; TRBD1 might be the D (5 bases). This CDR3 has 14 amino acids. CDR1 is MDHEN and CDR2 is SYDVKM in the germline V gene. Trimming pared 3 bases from V and 8 bases from J, leaving 13 bases between. The CDR3 sequence: CASSFGTVSEKLFF. The CDR3 DNA reads as TGTGCCAGCAGTTTTGGGACGGTCTCCGAAAAACTGTTTTTT. The whole variable domain, remainder taken from reference TRBV28 and TRBJ1-4, is DVKVTQSSRYLVKRTGEKVFLECVQDMDHENMFWYRQDPGLGLRLIYFSYDVKMKEKGDIPEGYSVSREKKERFSLILESASTNQTSMYLCASSFGTVSEKLFFGSGTQLSVL.

CDR3 sequence reads: CASSLPTSGEAFF. The CDR3 nucleotides read TGTGCCAGCAGTTTACCTACCTCGGGTGAAGCTTTCTTT. The chain uses TRBV28 and TRBJ1-1, with no clear D. The CDR3 has 13 amino acids. Germline-derived CDR1 and CDR2 are MDHEN and SYDVKM. V lost 2 bases and J lost 7, with 11 bases in between.

The chain's CDR3 is CASSPRGGTGELFF. CDR3 DNA: TGTGCCAGCAGCCCCCGGGGGGGAACCGGGGAGCTGTTTTTT. The chain carries TRBV9 and TRBJ2-2; 8 positions agree with TRBD2. CDR1 is SGDLS and CDR2 is YYNGEE in the germline V gene. This CDR3 comprises 14 residues. The V gene end was trimmed by 4 bases and the J gene end by 5 bases; junction bases not matched to a gene: 4.

The genes are TRBV28 and TRBJ2-7; D remains ambiguous. Trimming removed 5 bases from V and 1 base from J, with 3 bases in between. Germline V gene data show CDR1 as MDHEN and CDR2 as SYDVKM. This CDR3 comprises 11 residues. CDR3 sequence (DNA): TGTGCCAGCAGTACGTCCTACGAGCAGTACTTC. It specifies CASSTSYEQYF.

This clone was seen a handful of times. The V and J genes are TRBV11-2 and TRBJ2-7, with TRBD1 matching 11 bases. From germline, CDR1 is SGHAT and CDR2 FQNNGV. The V gene end was trimmed by 2 bases and the J gene end by 5 bases; junction bases not matched to a gene: 8. The CDR3 has 16 residues. The CDR3 DNA reads as TGTGCCAGCAGCTTACGGGGCGGACAGGGGGCACACGAGCAGTACTTC. This translates into CASSLRGGQGAHEQYF.

This chain links TRBV7-2 with TRBJ1-4, with D hard to call. The length of the CDR3 is 16 residues. The germline V and J ends were trimmed by 0 bases and 7 bases, with 15 bases remaining between them. Germline V gene data show CDR1 as SGHTA and CDR2 as FQGNSA. CDR3 nucleotides: TGTGCCAGCAGCTTAGCCCGTCGGGTGCCTGGTGAAAAACTGTTTTTT. Protein: CASSLARRVPGEKLFF.

The V gene is TRBV6-5, the J gene TRBJ1-1; 9 positions agree with TRBD1. The CDR3 loop spans 12 amino acids. Unmatched junction bases numbered 3, after V lost 8 bases and J lost 5 bases. Germline values: CDR1 MNHEY, CDR2 SVGAGI. This CDR3 is CASLDRGTEAFF. The CDR3 DNA follows: TGTGCCAGCCTAGACAGGGGGACTGAAGCTTTCTTT.

CDR3: CASSLGGSRLKEQFF. The CDR3 DNA follows: TGTGCCAGCAGCTTGGGGGGTTCACGCCTCAAGGAGCAGTTCTTC. This chain joins TRBV5-4 and TRBJ2-1; D is unclear. The CDR3 is 15 amino acids. V dropped 0 bases and J dropped 10 bases, with 17 bases sitting between them. CDR1 and CDR2 (germline): SGHNT, YYREEE (reference sequence).

This chain links TRBV18 with TRBJ2-5; TRBD1 matches at 10 bases. CDR3 length: 15 amino acids. Germline CDR1 and CDR2: KGHSH and LQKENI. Unmatched junction bases numbered 5, after V lost 5 bases and J lost 2 bases. CDR3 protein: CASSSPGQGQETQYF. The DNA for the CDR3 is TGTGCCAGCTCATCGCCGGGACAGGGGCAAGAGACCCAGTACTTC.

The chain joins TRBV15 to TRBJ1-2; TRBD1 agrees at 8 bases. Germline loops: CDR1 LNHNV, CDR2 YYDKDF (reference sequence). With 0 bases clipped from V and 4 bases from J, the junction kept 10 bases outside the gene matches. The CDR3 is made up of 17 amino acids. CDR3 region: CATSRDRQGASPYGYTF. The CDR3 DNA reads TGTGCCACCAGCAGAGATCGTCAGGGGGCGAGTCCCTATGGCTACACCTTC.

The V gene is TRBV5-4, the J gene TRBJ2-2, with 7 bases fitting TRBD2. The V segment lost 3 bases and the J segment 7 bases; nucleotides outside the gene matches: 3. Per germline, CDR1 SGHNT and CDR2 YYREEE (reference sequence). CDR3 length: 13 amino acids. CDR3 nucleotides: TGTGCCAGCAGCTGGGGGGGTGGCGGGGAGCTGTTTTTT. Translated, it gives CASSWGGGGELFF.

This chain joins TRBV19 and TRBJ1-4; D is perhaps TRBD1 (5 bases). V was trimmed by 7 bases and J by 8 bases, leaving 11 bases between them. This CDR3 has 12 amino acids. The V gene's germline CDR1 is LNHDA and CDR2 SQIVND (reference sequence). Here the CDR3 reads CASKGAQEKLFF. The CDR3 DNA reads TGTGCCAGTAAAGGGGCTCAAGAAAAACTGTTTTTT.